The rows below give T cell receptor beta chains drawn from one sample of a study of molecular identifiers for immune sequencing clone quantification. A single record per CDR3 protein comes from TCRdb applying MiXCR to the PCR reads. The sample holds about 510,000 distinct CDR3 sequences, about a fifth seen once. Sequencing used naive CD8+ T cells from blood, with Jurkat cell RNA spiked in. These TCRs come from a human donor in good health. Some libraries in this study had Jurkat cell RNA spiked in. CDR3s include the opening cysteine and the closing phenylalanine or tryptophan. D genes are given only for firm matches. Rows may omit the clone size; those that give it use once, few, many or a size class.

J gene	V gene	clone size	D gene	CDR3 protein	CDR3 DNA
TRBJ1-2	TRBV29-1	many	TRBD1	CSVEDLQGVGGYTF	TGCAGCGTTGAGGATTTGCAGGGGGTGGGGGGCTACACCTTC
TRBJ1-5	TRBV19	.	.	CASSNPVGGSNQPQHF	TGTGCCAGTAGTAATCCCGTAGGGGGGAGCAATCAGCCCCAGCATTTT
TRBJ2-1	TRBV28	.	.	CASSPTLASSYNEQFF	TGTGCCAGCAGTCCGACCCTAGCGAGCTCCTACAATGAGCAGTTCTTC
TRBJ2-5	TRBV7-7	many	.	CASSLFGYQETQYF	TGTGCTAGCAGCTTATTTGGATACCAAGAGACCCAGTACTTC
TRBJ2-6	TRBV27	many	.	CASSLRGSGANVLTF	TGTGCCAGCAGCTTAAGGGGATCTGGGGCCAACGTCCTGACTTTC
TRBJ2-3	TRBV11-2	.	TRBD2	CASSLGLGLAGDPSTDTQYF	TGTGCCAGCAGCTTAGGTTTAGGACTAGCGGGAGATCCAAGCACAGATACGCAGTATTTT
TRBJ1-1	TRBV20-1	many	TRBD1	CSALDRGFAEAFF	TGCAGTGCTCTGGACAGGGGGTTTGCTGAAGCTTTCTTT
TRBJ1-1	TRBV7-9	few	.	CASGLQGSGIGTEAFF	TGTGCCAGCGGCTTACAGGGTTCGGGAATTGGCACTGAAGCTTTCTTT
TRBJ2-5	TRBV7-8	few	.	CASSLAEGGIETQYF	TGTGCCAGCAGCTTAGCGGAAGGTGGGATAGAGACCCAGTACTTC
TRBJ2-2	TRBV5-4	.	TRBD2	CASSLAWGGTGELFF	TGTGCCAGCAGCTTGGCGTGGGGGGGCACCGGGGAGCTGTTTTTT
TRBJ2-7	TRBV20-1	.	.	CSARDEDRGYEQYF	TGCAGTGCTAGAGATGAGGACAGAGGTTACGAGCAGTACTTC
TRBJ1-4	TRBV19	.	TRBD1	CASSITGTVEKLFF	TGTGCCAGTAGTATTACGGGGACAGTTGAAAAACTGTTTTTT
TRBJ2-1	TRBV5-6	few	.	CASSYASFSYNEQFF	TGTGCCAGCAGCTACGCCTCGTTCTCCTACAATGAGCAGTTCTTC
TRBJ2-3	TRBV6-5	many	.	CASSPLGSDTQYF	TGTGCCAGCAGTCCCCTCGGTTCAGATACGCAGTATTTT
TRBJ2-3	TRBV5-4	many	TRBD2	CASSPFEGNWRGAHTDTQYF	TGTGCCAGCAGCCCATTTGAAGGCAATTGGCGGGGGGCCCACACAGATACGCAGTATTTT
TRBJ1-1	TRBV29-1	many	.	CSVWGGGFEAFF	TGCAGCGTTTGGGGTGGGGGTTTTGAAGCTTTCTTT
TRBJ2-7	TRBV15	.	TRBD1	CATSPPLTGGGHEQYF	TGTGCCACCAGCCCCCCCCTCACAGGGGGAGGTCACGAGCAGTACTTC
TRBJ1-1	TRBV6-2/TRBV6-3	.	TRBD1	CASNDRGSNTEAFF	TGTGCCAGCAACGACAGGGGATCGAACACTGAAGCTTTCTTT
TRBJ1-1	TRBV6-2/TRBV6-3	once	.	CARSLGANTEAFF	TGTGCCCGCAGTTTAGGAGCGAACACTGAAGCTTTCTTT
TRBJ2-1	TRBV7-8	.	.	CASSLDSPSYNEQFF	TGTGCCAGCAGCCTAGACAGCCCATCCTACAATGAGCAGTTCTTC
TRBJ2-3	TRBV7-9	few	TRBD1	CASSHPQQGAADTQYF	TGTGCCAGCAGCCACCCCCAGCAGGGGGCCGCAGATACGCAGTATTTT
TRBJ2-7	TRBV28	.	TRBD1	CASEFPGAGGLYEQYF	TGTGCCAGCGAATTTCCTGGGGCAGGGGGCTTGTACGAGCAGTACTTC
TRBJ2-1	TRBV6-2/TRBV6-3	.	TRBD1	CASRETGDSEFF	TGTGCCAGCAGAGAGACAGGGGATTCCGAGTTCTTC
TRBJ2-3	TRBV12-3/TRBV12-4	.	TRBD2	CASSSYRGGSSTDTQYF	TGTGCCAGCAGTTCATACCGCGGGGGGTCCTCCACAGATACGCAGTATTTT
TRBJ1-1	TRBV12-3/TRBV12-4	many	.	CASRPQQNTEAFF	TGTGCCAGCAGGCCCCAGCAGAACACTGAAGCTTTCTTT
TRBJ2-4	TRBV10-3	many	TRBD2	CAISDVAGPGAKNIQYF	TGTGCCATCAGTGACGTAGCGGGTCCGGGGGCCAAAAACATTCAGTACTTC
TRBJ1-1	TRBV12-3/TRBV12-4	few	.	CASSQLYRATEAFF	TGTGCCAGCAGTCAACTGTACAGGGCCACTGAAGCTTTCTTT
TRBJ2-7	TRBV19	.	TRBD1	CASSAGTGGAWEQYF	TGTGCCAGTAGTGCCGGGACAGGGGGCGCGTGGGAGCAGTACTTC
TRBJ2-7	TRBV12-3/TRBV12-4	.	.	CASSHSARGWYEQYF	TGTGCCAGCAGCCACTCAGCGCGGGGATGGTACGAGCAGTACTTC
TRBJ2-7	TRBV12-3/TRBV12-4	many	.	CASSPNELEQYF	TGTGCCAGCAGCCCGAACGAGCTCGAGCAGTACTTC
TRBJ2-7	TRBV19	many	.	CASSFQKGFYEQYF	TGTGCCAGTAGTTTCCAGAAAGGGTTCTACGAGCAGTACTTC
TRBJ2-7	TRBV6-1	many	.	CASSESSYEQYF	TGTGCCAGCAGTGAATCTTCCTACGAGCAGTACTTC
TRBJ2-7	TRBV10-3	.	.	CAISDDLAGPHSYEQYF	TGTGCCATCAGTGACGATCTAGCTGGCCCGCACTCCTACGAGCAGTACTTC
TRBJ1-5	TRBV20-1	.	.	CSARVATAGGPYSNQPQHF	TGCAGTGCTAGAGTCGCTACGGCCGGGGGCCCTTATAGCAATCAGCCCCAGCATTTT
TRBJ1-1	TRBV2	once	.	CANTGGRGSGEAFF	TGTGCCAACACCGGGGGCAGGGGTAGCGGTGAAGCTTTCTTT
TRBJ2-3	TRBV24-1	few	.	CATSKTPVEQYF	TGTGCCACCAGCAAGACACCCGTAGAGCAGTATTTT
TRBJ2-7	TRBV5-1	.	TRBD1	CASSFPPAGGDPYKQYF	TGCGCCAGCAGCTTCCCCCCGGCAGGGGGAGATCCCTACAAGCAGTACTTC